This TCR beta chain was documented in a study of T cells in Graves' hyperthyroidism and ophthalmopathy. About the research overall: Peripheral blood was acquired at first diagnosis, ahead of any therapy whatsoever.

Newly diagnosed hyperthyroidism, duration under 2 months, in patients aged 18 to 65. About 10 ml of fresh peripheral blood supplied the PBMCs. Findings and caveats of the study: Researchers report that a 13 V-J model separated ophthalmopathy from stable hyperthyroidism.

Deletions cut 5 bases from V and 2 bases from J, with 15 bases between. The CDR3 contains 15 residues. This clonotype was found many times. The antigen remains unidentified. From RNA transcripts, TCR beta CDR3 regions were amplified. A set of HTBI primers served as the primers for a first-round RT-PCR of the TCR CDR3. TCRdb independently ran MiXCR on the multiplex PCR reads; one entry per CDR3 protein. Of over 650,000 distinct CDR3 sequences in the sample, about a sixth are singletons; the top ten hold roughly 8%. The V and J genes are TRBV12-3 or TRBV12-4 and TRBJ1-1, with no clear D. The source material was blood. The sequence derives from a man aged 18 to 35 with Graves' hyperthyroidism. DNA for the CDR3: TGTGCCAGCAGTCCGACATCGGGTTTAAACACTGAAGCTTTCTTT. Translating gives CASSPTSGLNTEAFF.